This TCR beta chain was sequenced in a study of T cells expressing NK-cell markers (dated by TCRdb to the early 2020s). Background on the whole study: TCR beta-chain repertoires were profiled in sorted CD3+CD56+NKG2C+, CD3+CD56+NKG2C- and CD3+CD56-NKG2C+ T-cell subsets from several donors. The study sequenced eight donors, all healthy volunteers chosen at random: three men and five women. The libraries were sequenced on Illumina HiSeq 2000/2500, MiSeq or NextSeq, producing 2 x 150 bp reads. Among the eight sequenced donors, seven were HCMV-seropositive and one was HCMV-seronegative. Study-wide findings and limitations: Whether the expanded NKG2C-expressing T cell clones were specific for HCMV antigens remained unclear. In roughly six donors, the dominant CD3+CD56+NKG2C+ clonotypes ranked among the top 10 CD8+ clonotypes, making up about 1.0-7.0% of CD8+ T cells. Those dominant clonotypes were again the most abundant among CD3+CD56-NKG2C+ cells in a few donors, at about 28.3-65%.

HCMV-specific IgG was detected in serum with a commercial ELISA kit to determine HCMV serostatus. Ficoll density gradient centrifugation was used to isolate peripheral blood mononuclear cells from blood. About this clonotype: Its cognate antigen has yet to be identified.

The CDR3 contains 16 residues, cysteine and phenylalanine counted. DNA for this receptor is not on file. Taken from the germline V gene, the CDR1 and CDR2 loops are SQVTM and ANQGSEA. The sample was run on an Illumina HiSeq 2000. TCR beta cDNA libraries were prepared using 5'RACE template switching, which introduced a universal primer site and unique molecular identifiers. cDNA synthesis was primed from the TCR beta constant segment, followed by two successive PCR amplification steps. On the study's bioinformatics: MIGEC was used to demultiplex reads and group reads by UMI, and MiTCR was used to assemble and quantify clonotypes. To exclude erroneous sequences, any TCR cDNA sequence not supported by at least two reads was discarded. The tcR package was used for downstream repertoire analysis, and clonotypes were matched between fractions using CDR3 nucleotide sequence together with V segment. VDJmatch was used to annotate antigen specificity against VDJdb, with one amino acid substitution in CDR3 allowed. After reprocessing by TCRdb, each CDR3 protein sequence is one entry, and no DNA is given. In this record, the V and J calls reflect TCRdb's handling and not the investigators' own analysis. For this sample, the table gives about 150,000 distinct CDR3 sequences. Less than 40% of the sample lies in the top ten.

This receptor chain uses TRBV29-1 and TRBJ2-2; with no DNA, the TCRdb D assignment of TRBD2 cannot be verified. The source is a woman between 45 and 65 years old in good health. Donor details come from another sample of the same person, matched by shared clones. Sequenced input: blood T cells: a sorted CD56 or NKG2C T cell subset, CD4+ or CD8+ T cells, or bulk PBMC T cells (not recorded which). The CDR3 reads CSVEDFLAGVGGELFF.